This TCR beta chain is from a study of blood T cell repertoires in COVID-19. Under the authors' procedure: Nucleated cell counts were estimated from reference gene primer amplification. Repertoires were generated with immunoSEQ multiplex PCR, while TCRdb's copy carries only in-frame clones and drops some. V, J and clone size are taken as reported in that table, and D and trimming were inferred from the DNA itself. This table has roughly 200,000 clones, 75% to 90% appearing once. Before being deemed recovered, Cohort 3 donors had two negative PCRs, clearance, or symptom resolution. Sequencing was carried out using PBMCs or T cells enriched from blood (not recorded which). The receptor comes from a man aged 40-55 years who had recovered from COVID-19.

The CDR3 protein is CASSQGPAGYEQYF. The CDR3 DNA follows: TGTGCCAGCAGCCAAGGGCCGGCGGGCTACGAGCAGTACTTC. The V and J genes are TRBV9 and TRBJ2-7; D may be TRBD2 (5 bases). This CDR3 has 14 residues. CDR1 is SGDLS, CDR2 YYNGEE, per germline. V lost 4 bases, J lost 3 bases, and 14 bases lay in between.